This TCR beta chain appears in the sequencing data of a study of molecular identifiers for immune sequencing clone quantification. TCRdb fed the PCR reads into MiXCR, producing one record per CDR3 protein. The sample yields about 630,000 distinct CDR3 sequences, about 25% seen once. The CDR3 sequence is 17 residues long. Trimming pared 1 base from V and 0 bases from J, leaving 13 bases between. In germline, CDR1 is SGHTA, CDR2 FQGNSA. Overall study results and limits: Under 1% of molecules in naive cells, but over 99% of effector molecules, belonged to clones above 20 RNA copies. Sizes of highly expanded clones could be underestimated through identical TCRs sharing a barcode.

This clonotype has at least ten counts. As yet, its antigen is unknown. From roughly 20,000 to 1,000,000 sorted cells, naive CD8 libraries were generated with 10%, 30% or 50% RNA. The sequence was collected from a human donor in good health. Some libraries in this study had Jurkat cell RNA spiked in. The sequencing sample was made of naive CD8+ T cells from blood, with Jurkat cell RNA spiked in. Subset noted: FACS-sorted CD8+CD4-CCR7+CD45RA+ naive T cells. The chain joins TRBV7-2 to TRBJ1-3; D call uncertain. The CDR3 spells CASSLVTAPSSGNTIYF. CDR3 sequence (DNA): TGTGCCAGCAGCTTAGTAACAGCTCCTTCCTCTGGAAACACCATATATTTT. Together with reference TRBV7-2 and TRBJ1-3, the CDR3 gives the full variable domain: GAGVSQSPSNKVTEKGKDVELRCDPISGHTALYWYRQSLGQGLEFLIYFQGNSAPDKSGLPSDRFSAERTGGSVSTLTIQRTQQEDSAVYLCASSLVTAPSSGNTIYFGEGSWLTVV.